This record concerns one T cell receptor beta chain sequence. Its antigen is as yet unknown. The data are from a study of OX40 agonist ivuxolimab in advanced cancers. This CDR3 spans 14 amino acids. Germline V gene lookup returns CDR1 SGHRS and CDR2 YFSETQ. The germline V and J ends were trimmed by 4 bases and 2 bases, with 13 bases remaining between them. TCRdb keeps only in-frame clones here, not all; method: immunoSEQ multiplex PCR. Here the sample spans 15,000 to 20,000 clones, 84% being singletons. General study points: At 0.1 to 3.0 mg/kg, CD4+ and CD8+ blood T cells expanded clonally by week 6. Partial responders at 0.1-3.0 mg/kg showed near-lowest clonal expansion.

The sequence was collected from an adult with an advanced solid tumor such as melanoma, head and neck, liver or kidney cancer. Sequencing was performed on CD4+ or CD8+ T cells sorted from blood, taken in a trial of the OX40 agonist ivuxolimab. The gene calls are TRBV5-1 and TRBJ2-7; D is possibly TRBD2 (5 bases). CDR3 sequence: CASSVDEGTYEQYF. The DNA for the CDR3 is TGCGCCAGCAGCGTGGATGAGGGAACCTACGAGCAGTACTTC.